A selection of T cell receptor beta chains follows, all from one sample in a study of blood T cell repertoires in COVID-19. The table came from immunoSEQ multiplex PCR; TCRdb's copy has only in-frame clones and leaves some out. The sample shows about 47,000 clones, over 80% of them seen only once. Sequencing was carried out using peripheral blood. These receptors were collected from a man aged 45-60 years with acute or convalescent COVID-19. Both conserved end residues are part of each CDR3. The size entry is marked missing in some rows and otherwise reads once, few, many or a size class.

CDR3aa: CASSLYLAGGPPDTQYF
j_gene: TRBJ2-3
abundance: .
v_gene: TRBV11-2

CDR3aa: CASKPGQGARSYNEQFF
j_gene: TRBJ2-1
abundance: .
v_gene: TRBV27

CDR3aa: CASSFRPDSISYEQYF
j_gene: TRBJ2-7
abundance: .
v_gene: TRBV7-2

CDR3aa: CASSAKGQRNEKLFF
j_gene: TRBJ1-4
abundance: .
v_gene: TRBV9

CDR3aa: CASSSTAGNTIYF
j_gene: TRBJ1-3
abundance: .
v_gene: TRBV28

CDR3aa: CASSLDRQGRSYNSPLHF
j_gene: TRBJ1-6
abundance: .
v_gene: TRBV11-2

CDR3aa: CASSEAGPGQGNQHF
j_gene: TRBJ1-5
abundance: .
v_gene: TRBV2

CDR3aa: CAISDRDRGDNQPQHF
j_gene: TRBJ1-5
abundance: .
v_gene: TRBV10-3

CDR3aa: CASSFSGSVYEQYF
j_gene: TRBJ2-7
abundance: .
v_gene: TRBV7-9

CDR3aa: CASRPKGAAGYTF
j_gene: TRBJ1-2
abundance: .
v_gene: TRBV19

CDR3aa: CATSDSLAGFQETQYF
j_gene: TRBJ2-5
abundance: .
v_gene: TRBV24-1

CDR3aa: CASSLGRGTGANVLTF
j_gene: TRBJ2-6
abundance: .
v_gene: TRBV5-4

CDR3aa: CASSLTGRHGYTF
j_gene: TRBJ1-2
abundance: .
v_gene: TRBV7-2

CDR3aa: CASSPVAGGTGELFF
j_gene: TRBJ2-2
abundance: .
v_gene: TRBV5-4

CDR3aa: CASSLRAGGLDTQYF
j_gene: TRBJ2-3
abundance: .
v_gene: TRBV5-4

CDR3aa: CASSFGTGSRGNIQYF
j_gene: TRBJ2-4
abundance: .
v_gene: TRBV27

CDR3aa: CASSLVPEGYGYTF
j_gene: TRBJ1-2
abundance: few
v_gene: TRBV11-2